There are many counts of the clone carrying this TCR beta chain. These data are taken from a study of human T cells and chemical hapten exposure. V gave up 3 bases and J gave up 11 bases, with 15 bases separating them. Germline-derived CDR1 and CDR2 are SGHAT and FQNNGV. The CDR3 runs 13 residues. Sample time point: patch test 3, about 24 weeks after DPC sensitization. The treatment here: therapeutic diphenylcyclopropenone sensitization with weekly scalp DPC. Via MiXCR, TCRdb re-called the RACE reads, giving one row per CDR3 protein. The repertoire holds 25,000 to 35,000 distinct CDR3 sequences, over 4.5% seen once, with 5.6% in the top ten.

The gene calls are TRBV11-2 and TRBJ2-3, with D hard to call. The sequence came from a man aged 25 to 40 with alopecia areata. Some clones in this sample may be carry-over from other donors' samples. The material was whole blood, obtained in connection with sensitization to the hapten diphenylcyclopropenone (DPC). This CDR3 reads CASSFPTSPRQYF. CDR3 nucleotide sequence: TGTGCCAGCAGCTTCCCGACCTCTCCAAGGCAGTATTTT.